This T cell receptor beta chain was documented in a study of blood T cell repertoires in COVID-19 (dated by TCRdb to 2018 to 2020). About the study as a whole: Samples from collaborators originated in the United States, Italy and Spain and spanned both the acute and convalescent phases of COVID-19. The prospective study material was composed of cDNA or gDNA derived from T cells, B-cell-depleted T cells, or PBMCs. Deeply sampled blood TCRbeta repertoires from subjects exposed to, actively infected with, or recovered from COVID-19 were included in the dataset. The repertoires were released in a freely available public database meant as a resource for research on the immune response to SARS-CoV-2. The samples were drawn from two sources: the first 160 participants of the ongoing ImmuneRACE study, and about 1,300 subjects contributed by 6 global collaborators. Nearly every sample came with metadata listing a de-identified subject ID, COVID-19 status, age in years and sex. Where available, HLA class I and class II types were obtained from metadata supplied by the sample provider rather than from assay-based typing.

Study-level results and caveats: Clinical and demographic metadata were provided uncurated, with the amount varying by source and participant.

From its cysteine to its phenylalanine, the CDR3 spans 16 amino acids. The entry retains the CDR3 DNA only, 48 bases that are in frame from base 1. V gives up 1 base and J gives up 7 bases, and the segment between their germline ends measures 17 bases. Via the germline V gene (reference sequence), CDR1 is LGHDT and CDR2 YNNKEL. The immunoSEQ Assay, a bias-controlled multiplex PCR, was used to amplify TCRbeta CDR3 regions from genomic DNA. The study's own analysis went as follows. Within the assay, amplification of reference gene primers was used to estimate how many nucleated cells each sample contained. To quantify the absolute abundance of each unique TCRbeta CDR3 rearrangement, sequence reads were collapsed and filtered. For each sample, productive Simpson clonality was calculated as the square root of Simpson's diversity index over productive rearrangements. TCRdb mirrors the immuneACCESS table, restricted to in-frame sequences. Some clones are absent from its copies; in checked studies, under half trace to an unresolved V gene, and the reason for the others is unknown. The D gene and trimming were derived from the DNA, and the V and J assignments and clone size from that table. This sample has fewer than 300,000 clones in its table, and roughly 80% of those were observed once. Approximately 2.6% of the sample comes from the top ten.

In regard to this clone: This clone's antigen is unknown. Base quality data are lacking; no much larger clone is found one base away.

The collaborating institutions used their own protocols to collect whole blood in K2EDTA tubes. For TCRbeta analysis, collaborators shipped samples as frozen whole blood, isolated PBMCs, or DNA extracted from either of those sample types. This TCR was sampled from a woman aged 70 to 79 with active or convalescent COVID-19. Sequencing input: peripheral blood. The V and J genes are TRBV3-1 (or the pseudogene TRBV3-2) and TRBJ1-5; the D gene lacks a confident call. The CDR3 sequence is CASSQGPTSLRQPQHF. The sequenced DNA: TGTGCCAGCAGCCAAGGCCCCACCTCTCTGAGACAGCCCCAGCATTTT.